A single sample gave rise to the 20 T cell receptor beta chains below, sequenced in a study of OX40 agonist ivuxolimab in advanced cancers. Repertoires were generated with immunoSEQ multiplex PCR, while TCRdb's copy carries only in-frame clones and drops some. The sample lists about 25,000 clones; around four fifths were seen once. Specimen: CD4+ or CD8+ T cells sorted from blood, collected in a trial of the OX40 agonist ivuxolimab. These TCRs come from an adult with an advanced solid tumor such as melanoma, head and neck, liver or kidney cancer.

The chain couples TRBV5-6 to TRBJ2-1; D gene uncertain. Germline CDR1 SGHDT, CDR2 YYEEEE. The CDR3 has 16 amino acids. Trimming took 3 bases from V and 0 from J, leaving 13 bases between them. Here the CDR3 DNA reads TGTGCCAGCAGCTCGGCTCTAGTTCCCTCCTACAATGAGCAGTTCTTC. Encoded protein: CASSSALVPSYNEQFF.

Here the CDR3 DNA reads TGTGCCAGCAGCTCCTTTGCGGACTGGTCCTACGAGCAGTACTTC. Translated: CASSSFADWSYEQYF. The chain carries TRBV9 and TRBJ2-7, with D maybe TRBD2 (5 bases). V lost 4 bases, J lost 1 base, and 15 bases lay in between. The CDR3 contains 15 residues. Germline-derived CDR1 and CDR2 are SGDLS and YYNGEE.

The J gene is TRBJ1-1, the V gene TRBV6-4; D gene unclear. V was shortened by 2 bases and J by 11 bases, with 6 bases between the two germline ends. The V gene's germline CDR1 is MRHNA and CDR2 SNTAGT. The CDR3 extends over 10 amino acids. The CDR3 bases are TGTGCCAGCAGTGACACTCGGGCTTTCTTT. Amino acid sequence: CASSDTRAFF.

This chain's CDR3 is CASSHPEDPPYEQYF. The CDR3 DNA is TGTGCCAGCAGCCACCCTGAAGACCCACCGTACGAGCAGTACTTC. The rearrangement uses TRBV14 and TRBJ2-7; D ambiguous. The CDR3 is made up of 15 amino acids. Trimming stripped 3 bases from V and 4 bases from J, with 16 bases between. Germline V lookup: CDR1 SGHDN, CDR2 FVKESK.

CDR3 protein: CASSQDLRQVAGYTF. CDR3 coding DNA: TGTGCCAGCAGCCAAGATTTAAGACAGGTGGCTGGCTACACCTTC. The chain employs TRBV14 and TRBJ1-2; tentatively, D is TRBD1 (6 bases). Germline V gives CDR1 SGHDN, CDR2 FVKESK. The CDR3 spans 15 residues. The V end was cut by 0 bases, the J end by 7 bases, with 15 bases between.

In its sample, this clone ranks as medium-sized. The chain is built from TRBV5-4 and TRBJ1-2; D not certain. Trimming took off 1 base at V and 8 bases at J, with 12 bases between the two ends. The CDR3 loop spans 13 amino acids. CDR1 is SGHNT and CDR2 is YYREEE in the germline V gene (reference sequence). The CDR3 protein is CASSLPLGSGYTF. The CDR3 DNA follows: TGTGCCAGCAGCTTGCCCCTCGGATCCGGCTACACCTTC.

This clone has just one count. The chain uses TRBV4-3 and TRBJ1-2; no clear D. This CDR3 spans 15 amino acids. V was cut by 0 bases and J by 4 bases, with 12 bases left in between. Germline V lookup: CDR1 LGHNA, CDR2 YSLEER. The CDR3 DNA sequence: TGCGCCAGCAGCCAAGATTCGTCACTCCCCTATGGCTACACCTTC. It codes for CASSQDSSLPYGYTF.

A note on this clone: One junction end disagrees with the germline gene, perhaps due to a read error. The chain joins TRBV6-1 to TRBJ2-7; 8 bases are shared with TRBD1. CDR1 is MNHNS and CDR2 is SASEGT in the germline V gene. The CDR3 consists of 15 residues. CDR3 residues: CASREGQGSSYEQYF. CDR3 nucleotides: TGTGCCAGCAGGGAAGGACAGGGAAGCTCCTACGAGCAGTACTTC.

This clone rates as medium-sized. The chain couples TRBV27 to TRBJ2-1; 9 nucleotides match TRBD2. Germline loops: CDR1 MNHEY, CDR2 SMNVEV (reference sequence). The CDR3 sequence is 16 residues long. V shed 4 bases, J shed 8 bases, and the junction held 12 bases outside the gene matches. CDR3 protein: CASSWSGAGGWDEQFF. The CDR3 DNA reads TGTGCCAGCAGTTGGTCTGGAGCGGGGGGTTGGGATGAGCAGTTCTTC.

V gene TRBV29-1 combines with J gene TRBJ2-2; TRBD1 agrees at 10 bases. This CDR3 spans 14 amino acids. V lost 6 bases and J lost 6; bases outside the gene matches: 7. Germline CDR1 is SQVTM and CDR2 is ANQGSEA. CDR3 bases: TGCAGCGTCGCGGGACAGGGGTTTGCCGGGGAGCTGTTTTTT. This gives the protein CSVAGQGFAGELFF.

This chain connects TRBV6-6 to TRBJ2-3; D might be TRBD2 (6 bases). Germline values: CDR1 MNHNY, CDR2 SVGAGI (reference sequence). The CDR3 contains 11 residues. Trimming took 6 bases from V and 8 from J, leaving 9 bases between them. The CDR3 sequence: CASSGGSTQYF. In DNA, the CDR3 is TGTGCCAGCAGCGGGGGAAGTACGCAGTATTTT.

The J gene is TRBJ2-5, the V gene TRBV7-9; 13 bases agree with TRBD2. Per the germline V gene, CDR1 is SEHNR and CDR2 is FQNEAQ (reference sequence). This CDR3 is built from 16 residues. Germline trimming cut 4 bases from V and 2 bases from J; bases unmatched to any gene: 4. CDR3 coding DNA: TGTGCCAGCAGCTCCTGGGGACTAGCGGGACAAGAGACCCAGTACTTC. Its protein product is CASSSWGLAGQETQYF.

This clone has a single count. The chain links TRBV4-2 to TRBJ1-2; no clear D gene. The germline gives CDR1 LGHNA, CDR2 YNFKEQ. CDR3 length equals 15 residues. Trimming shortened V by 1 base and J by 5 bases, and 14 bases separated the two germline ends. DNA of the CDR3: TGTGCCAGCAGCCAAGGTGGAGGGTTTGGATATGGCTACACCTTC. This sequence encodes CASSQGGGFGYGYTF.

The table lists this clone with a count of one. The J gene is TRBJ2-7, the V gene TRBV10-3, with 8 nucleotides matching TRBD1. The V gene's germline CDR1 is ENHRY and CDR2 SYGVKD. Trimming took 6 bases from V and 4 from J; bases not matched to a gene: 11. This CDR3 is 15 amino acids long. CDR3 in amino acids: CAISATGETPYEQYF. The CDR3 region has the DNA TGTGCCATCAGCGCGACAGGGGAGACACCATACGAGCAGTACTTC.

The V call is TRBV7-2, the J call TRBJ2-5; D is unclear. The CDR3 is made up of 11 amino acids. The V and J ends lost 5 bases and 1 base respectively, with 2 bases between them. Looked up from germline, CDR1 is SGHTA and CDR2 is FQGNSA. The CDR3 reads CASSGQETQYF. In DNA form, the CDR3 reads TGTGCCAGCAGCGGCCAAGAGACCCAGTACTTC.

The V call is TRBV7-6, the J call TRBJ2-1; 7 bases map to TRBD2. There are 17 residues in the CDR3. The V gene's germline CDR1 is SGHVS and CDR2 FNYEAQ. The junction had 11 bases not matched to a gene; V was cut back by 5 bases and J by 1 base. The CDR3 DNA reads TGTGCCAGCAGCCCTAGACCCCCGGGGGGTTCCTACAATGAGCAGTTCTTC. Translation gives CASSPRPPGGSYNEQFF.

CDR3 nucleotide sequence: TGTGCCTGGACGGGGCAGTCAACCTACGAGCAGTACTTC. Translated: CAWTGQSTYEQYF. The genes are TRBV30 and TRBJ2-7; D may be TRBD1 or TRBD2 (5 bases each). The CDR3 runs to 13 residues. V was shortened by 4 bases and J by 2 bases, with 12 bases between the two germline ends. Germline CDR1 GTSNPN, CDR2 SVGIG (reference sequence).

The chain combines TRBV9 with TRBJ1-6; D might be TRBD1 (6 bases). This CDR3 region has 15 residues. The ends were cut back, 0 bases at V and 10 bases at J, with 14 bases in the middle. Germline CDR1 SGDLS, CDR2 YYNGEE. The CDR3 loop is CASSVALTGTSPLHF. The DNA of the CDR3 is TGTGCCAGCAGCGTAGCCTTAACAGGGACCTCACCCCTCCACTTT.

The chain recombines TRBV7-2 with TRBJ2-5; 7 positions match TRBD2. This CDR3 is 14 amino acids long. J was trimmed by 0 bases and V by 8 bases; bases with no gene match: 6. The V gene's germline CDR1 is SGHTA and CDR2 FQGNSA. CDR3 bases: TGTGCCAGCTGCCTAGCGGAGTACCAAGAGACCCAGTACTTC. The encoded protein is CASCLAEYQETQYF.

This chain links TRBV5-6 with TRBJ2-2, with D possibly being TRBD1 (5 bases). V lost 1 base, J lost 2 bases, and 12 bases lay in between. Germline CDR1 and CDR2: SGHDT and YYEEEE. The CDR3 totals 16 residues. The CDR3 DNA sequence: TGTGCCAGCAGCTTGAATTATGGACAAAACACCGGGGAGCTGTTTTTT. Its protein product is CASSLNYGQNTGELFF.